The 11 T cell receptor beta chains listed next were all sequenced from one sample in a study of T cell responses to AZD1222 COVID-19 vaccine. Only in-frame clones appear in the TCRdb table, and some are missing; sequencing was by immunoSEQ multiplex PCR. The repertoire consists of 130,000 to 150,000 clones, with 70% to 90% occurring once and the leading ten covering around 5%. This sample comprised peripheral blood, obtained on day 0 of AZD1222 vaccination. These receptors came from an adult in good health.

As DNA, the CDR3 is TGCGCCAGCAGTAGGGCTAGCGGGATTGACGAGCAGTACTTC. This encodes CASSRASGIDEQYF. The chain employs TRBV4-1 and TRBJ2-7, with TRBD2 matching over 9 bases. CDR1 is MGHRA, CDR2 YSYEKL, per germline. The CDR3 runs to 14 residues. V shed 6 bases, J shed 5 bases, and the junction held 8 bases outside the gene matches.

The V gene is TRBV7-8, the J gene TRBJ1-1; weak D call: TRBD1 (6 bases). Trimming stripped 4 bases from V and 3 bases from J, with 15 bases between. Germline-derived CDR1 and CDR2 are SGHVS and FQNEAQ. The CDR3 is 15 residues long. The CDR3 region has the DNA TGTGCCAGCAGCTCCCTAGACAGGCCGGACACTGAAGCTTTCTTT. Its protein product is CASSSLDRPDTEAFF.

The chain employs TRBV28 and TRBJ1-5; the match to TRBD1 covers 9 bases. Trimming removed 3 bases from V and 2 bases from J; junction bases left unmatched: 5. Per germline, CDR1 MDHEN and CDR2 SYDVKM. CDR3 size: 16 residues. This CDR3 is CASSLVGQGGNQPQHF. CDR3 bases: TGTGCCAGCAGTTTGGTGGGACAGGGTGGCAATCAGCCCCAGCATTTT.

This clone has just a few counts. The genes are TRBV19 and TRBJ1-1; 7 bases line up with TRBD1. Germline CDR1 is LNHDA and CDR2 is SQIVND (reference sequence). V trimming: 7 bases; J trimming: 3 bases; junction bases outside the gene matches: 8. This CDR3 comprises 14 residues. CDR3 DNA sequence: TGTGCCAGTACCCCGACAGGGCCGTACACTGAAGCTTTCTTT. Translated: CASTPTGPYTEAFF.

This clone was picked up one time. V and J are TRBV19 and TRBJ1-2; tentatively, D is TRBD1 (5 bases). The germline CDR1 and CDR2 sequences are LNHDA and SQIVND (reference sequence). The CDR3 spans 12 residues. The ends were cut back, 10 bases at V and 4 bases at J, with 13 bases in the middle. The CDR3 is CATTDRLYGYTF. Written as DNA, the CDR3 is TGTGCCACTACCGACAGACTCTATGGCTACACCTTC.

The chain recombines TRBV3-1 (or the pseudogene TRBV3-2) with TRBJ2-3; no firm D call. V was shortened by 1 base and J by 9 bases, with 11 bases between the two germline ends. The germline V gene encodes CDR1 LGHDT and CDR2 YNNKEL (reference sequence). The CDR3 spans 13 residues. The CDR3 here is CASSQVDRWTQYF. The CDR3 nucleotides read TGTGCCAGCAGCCAAGTAGACCGTTGGACGCAGTATTTT.

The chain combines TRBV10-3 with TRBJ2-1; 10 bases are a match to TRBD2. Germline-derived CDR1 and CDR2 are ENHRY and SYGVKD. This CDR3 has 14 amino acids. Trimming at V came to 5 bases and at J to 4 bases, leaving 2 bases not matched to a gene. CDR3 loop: CAISSGREYNEQFF. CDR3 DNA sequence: TGTGCCATCAGTAGCGGGAGGGAGTACAATGAGCAGTTCTTC.

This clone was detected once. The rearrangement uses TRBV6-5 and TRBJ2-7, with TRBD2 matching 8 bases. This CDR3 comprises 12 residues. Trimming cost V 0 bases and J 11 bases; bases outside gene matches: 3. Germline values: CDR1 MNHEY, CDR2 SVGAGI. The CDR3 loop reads CASSYSSGKEYF. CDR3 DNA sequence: TGTGCCAGCAGTTACTCTAGCGGGAAGGAGTACTTC.

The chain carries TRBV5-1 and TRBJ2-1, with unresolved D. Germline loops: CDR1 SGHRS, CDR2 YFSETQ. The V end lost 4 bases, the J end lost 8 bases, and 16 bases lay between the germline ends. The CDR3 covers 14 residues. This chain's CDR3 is CASSPSATRDEQFF. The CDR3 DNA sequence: TGCGCCAGCAGCCCCTCGGCGACTCGTGATGAGCAGTTCTTC.

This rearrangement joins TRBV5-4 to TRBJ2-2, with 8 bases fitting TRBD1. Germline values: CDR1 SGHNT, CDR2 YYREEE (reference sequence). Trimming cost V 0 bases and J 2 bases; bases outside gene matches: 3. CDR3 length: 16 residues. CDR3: CASSLVPGGNTGELFF. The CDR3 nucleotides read TGTGCCAGCAGCTTGGTGCCAGGGGGCAACACCGGGGAGCTGTTTTTT.

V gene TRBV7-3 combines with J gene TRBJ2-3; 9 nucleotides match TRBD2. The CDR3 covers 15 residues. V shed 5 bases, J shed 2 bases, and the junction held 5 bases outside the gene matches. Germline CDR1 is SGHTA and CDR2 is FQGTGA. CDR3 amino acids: CASSPQGLATDTQYF. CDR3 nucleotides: TGTGCCAGCAGCCCACAGGGACTAGCCACAGATACGCAGTATTTT.